Listed here is a single TCR beta chain. Germline lookup yields CDR1 LGHNA and CDR2 YNFKEQ. After removal of 4 bases from V and 0 bases from J, the junction contained 14 bases not matched to a gene. The CDR3 loop spans 20 amino acids. This sample was taken from a study of T cell changes during pregnancy in multiple sclerosis. Sequenced by immunoSEQ multiplex PCR; TCRdb stores in-frame clones only, minus some. The data show about 98,000 clones, with roughly 94% seen just once and about 2% held by the top ten. The starting material was peripheral blood, obtained after pregnancy. This TCR came from a female donor in good health, enrolled as a control in a pregnancy study. The chain uses TRBV4-2 and TRBJ1-6; TRBD1 aligns across 8 bases. In DNA form, the CDR3 reads TGTGCCAGCAGCCCCGTCGGACAGGGCCGGGGAAGCTCCTATAATTCACCCCTCCACTTT. Residues: CASSPVGQGRGSSYNSPLHF.